What follows is one T cell receptor beta chain and its context. This clone was counted only a few times. It has no known antigen specificity. No much larger clone exists at a distance of one base, and base qualities are not known. According to the germline V gene (reference sequence), CDR1 reads DFQATT and CDR2 reads SNEGSKA. The CDR3 has 10 amino acids, counting the end cysteine and phenylalanine. Solely the CDR3 DNA is kept, with 30 bases framed from the first base. This specimen comes from a study of blood T cell repertoires in COVID-19 (dated by TCRdb to between 2020 and 2021). As for the study more broadly: Collaborator samples came from the United States, Italy and Spain and covered acute and convalescent phases of COVID-19. The material from the prospective study consisted of cDNA or gDNA derived from T cells, B-cell-depleted T cells, or PBMCs. Subjects who had been exposed to COVID-19, were actively infected with it, or had recovered from it provided the deeply sampled blood TCRbeta repertoires that made up the dataset. The repertoires were released in a freely available public database intended as a resource for research on the immune response to SARS-CoV-2. The samples were drawn from the first 160 participants of the ongoing ImmuneRACE study and from 1,254 subjects provided by 6 global collaborators. A de-identified subject ID, COVID-19 status, age in years and sex were almost always included in the sample metadata. Where available, HLA class I and class II types were taken from metadata supplied by the sample provider and were not determined by assay-based typing. Overall study results and their limits: How much clinical and demographic metadata was included differed by source and by participant, and the metadata was provided uncurated.

Enrolling through a virtual design, the prospective study's participants ranged in age from roughly 18 to 90 years and lived across 20 to 30 United States geographic areas. Cohort assignment in the prospective study relied on participant-reported clinical history from a screening survey and a study questionnaire. For ImmuneRACE Cohort 3, a participant was defined as recovered based on two consecutive negative NP/OP PCR tests, clearance by a healthcare professional, or resolution of symptoms. Each participant in the prospective study had whole blood, serum and a nasopharyngeal or oropharyngeal swab collected by mobile phlebotomists. Additional blood draws and questionnaires over a 2-month period could optionally be provided by prospective study participants. Prospective study blood samples were shipped either frozen or at room temperature before DNA extraction. The immunoSEQ Assay, a bias-controlled multiplex PCR, was used to amplify TCRbeta CDR3 regions from genomic DNA. The authors' pipeline ran thus. Nucleated cell counts per sample were estimated from amplification of reference gene primers within the assay. To quantify the absolute abundance of each unique TCRbeta CDR3 rearrangement, sequence reads were collapsed and filtered. For each sample, productive Simpson clonality was calculated as the square root of Simpson's diversity index over productive rearrangements. TCRdb's version of the immuneACCESS table is confined to in-frame rearrangements and falls short of the full clone set. An unresolved V gene accounts for under half of the shortfall where checked; the remainder is of unknown origin. That table supplies the V and J calls and clone size; D and trimming were determined from the DNA. The sample includes about 330,000 clones, with about 90% observed a single time. Under 5.5% of the sample goes to the ten largest clones.

Sequenced sample: PBMCs or T cells enriched from blood (not recorded which). The sequence was obtained from a woman in her twenties or thirties who had recovered from COVID-19. Recombination connected TRBV20-1 to TRBJ1-1, with TRBD1 perhaps the D gene, on 5 matching bases. Here is the DNA: TGCAGGGGGACGGGGGTTCAAGCTTTCTTT. This encodes CRGTGVQAFF.